This T cell receptor beta chain was sequenced for a study of cytomegalovirus exposure and HLA in healthy donors. The PCR contained 60 Vbeta and 13 Jbeta primers. Measured with immunoSEQ multiplex PCR; TCRdb has only the in-frame clones, and not every one. The table lists around 150,000 clones, roughly 80% of them singletons. Material for sequencing was PBMCs. The clonotype was recovered from a man aged 30-40 years in good health and CMV-seropositive.

CDR3 sequence reads: CASSAGHLGAVYGYTF. DNA of the CDR3: TGTGCCAGCAGCGCCGGTCATCTGGGGGCGGTCTATGGCTACACCTTC. V usage is TRBV7-2 and J usage is TRBJ1-2; D is perhaps TRBD1 (6 bases). Trimming removed 5 bases at V and 4 bases at J, with 20 bases between. Germline assignment: CDR1 SGHTA and CDR2 FQGNSA. CDR3 size: 16 residues.